The 20 T cell receptor beta chains listed next were all sequenced from one sample in a study of T-cell reconstitution after alpha-beta-depleted transplantation in children. The authors prepared the TCRbeta library with unique molecular identifiers. TCRdb redid the calling of the PCR reads with MiXCR, one entry per CDR3 protein. The repertoire has some 350,000 distinct CDR3 sequences, 10% of them found once; the top ten carry approximately 2.3%. Sequencing was performed on PBMCs from the stem cell graft donor, taken from the stem cell graft. These receptor sequences come from a human donor who donated a stem cell graft to a child with acute lymphoblastic leukemia.

The table lists this clonotype with a few counts. The chain uses TRBV5-1 and TRBJ2-2, with D maybe TRBD1 (8 bases). Trimming pared 4 bases from V and 6 bases from J, leaving 16 bases between. This CDR3 spans 15 amino acids. Germline V CDR1 and CDR2: SGHRS, YFSETQ. The CDR3 coding sequence is TGCGCCAGCAGCCAGCGGGGCAGGGGGCCCGGGGAGCTGTTTTTT. It is translated as CASSQRGRGPGELFF.

Only a few counts were recorded for this clonotype. The chain joins TRBV3-1 to TRBJ2-7, with 10 bases identical to TRBD2. There are 17 residues in the CDR3. The V segment lost 1 base and the J segment 5 bases; nucleotides outside the gene matches: 11. Germline CDR1 LGHDT, CDR2 YNNKEL (reference sequence). The CDR3 DNA follows: TGTGCCAGCAGCCAAGGACCACCAACTAGCGGGAATGACGAGCAGTACTTC. It is translated as CASSQGPPTSGNDEQYF.

This clonotype was seen a handful of times. The chain couples TRBV11-2 to TRBJ2-3; D tentatively reads TRBD1 or TRBD2 (6 bases each). Germline CDR1 SGHAT, CDR2 FQNNGV. With 2 bases removed from V and 3 bases from J, the gap between germline ends came to 27 bases. The CDR3 has 20 residues. The CDR3 protein is CASSLSRIRGARGETDTQYF. The CDR3 coding sequence is TGTGCCAGCAGCTTATCCAGGATCAGGGGCGCGAGGGGGGAGACAGATACGCAGTATTTT. Looking up the rest from reference TRBV11-2 and TRBJ2-3 gives the full variable domain: EAGVAQSPRYKIIEKRQSVAFWCNPISGHATLYWYQQILGQGPKLLIQFQNNGVVDDSQLPKDRFSAERLKGVDSTLKIQPAKLEDSAVYLCASSLSRIRGARGETDTQYFGPGTRLTVL.

The rearrangement links TRBV7-3 to TRBJ2-6; no clear D gene. CDR1 and CDR2 from the germline V gene are SGHTA and FQGTGA. The ends were cut back, 9 bases at V and 4 bases at J, with 13 bases in the middle. The CDR3 has 14 residues. CDR3 sequence reads: CARPGRRGANVLTF. CDR3 sequence (DNA): TGTGCCAGGCCAGGCAGGCGGGGGGCCAACGTCCTGACTTTC.

This clonotype was picked up many times. V gene TRBV4-3 combines with J gene TRBJ1-1; 9 bases match TRBD1. V gave up 1 base and J gave up 4 bases; unmatched junction bases: 1. This CDR3 is 14 amino acids long. Germline CDR1 reads LGHNA; CDR2 reads YSLEER. The CDR3 DNA reads TGCGCCAGCAGCCAAGGGACAGGGGCCACTGAAGCTTTCTTT. This gives the protein CASSQGTGATEAFF.

The chain combines TRBV3-1 with TRBJ2-5, with 14 bases matching TRBD2. The V segment lost 3 bases and the J segment 0 bases; nucleotides outside the gene matches: 6. Germline-derived CDR1 and CDR2 are LGHDT and YNNKEL (reference sequence). CDR3 size: 18 residues. This CDR3 is CASSHPGTSGSYQETQYF. The CDR3 bases are TGTGCCAGCAGCCACCCCGGGACTAGCGGGAGTTACCAAGAGACCCAGTACTTC.

CDR3: CSVEAGGTGLAGYNEQFF. CDR3 in DNA: TGCAGCGTTGAAGCCGGAGGGACGGGACTAGCGGGATACAATGAGCAGTTCTTC. The chain is built from TRBV29-1 and TRBJ2-1; TRBD2 matches 13 bases. CDR1 SQVTM and CDR2 ANQGSEA come from the germline V gene. V lost 1 base and J lost 4; bases outside the gene matches: 10. The CDR3 spans 18 residues.

This clonotype was observed a handful of times. The V gene is TRBV6-5, the J gene TRBJ1-2, with TRBD1 as a possible D gene (5 bases). This CDR3 has 15 residues. CDR1 is MNHEY and CDR2 is SVGAGI in the germline V gene. V was pared by 0 bases and J by 8 bases, with 16 bases between. This CDR3 is CASSYSSIGARGYTF. The DNA for the CDR3 is TGTGCCAGCAGTTACTCCTCGATAGGGGCGCGAGGCTACACCTTC.

V gene TRBV5-1 combines with J gene TRBJ2-1, with TRBD1 matching 8 bases. Looked up from germline, CDR1 is SGHRS and CDR2 is YFSETQ. The CDR3 loop spans 16 amino acids. V trimming: 4 bases; J trimming: 2 bases; junction bases outside the gene matches: 8. The CDR3 loop reads CASSRTGGETYNEQFF. The CDR3 DNA is TGCGCCAGCAGCAGAACAGGGGGTGAGACCTACAATGAGCAGTTCTTC.

The rearrangement links TRBV2 to TRBJ1-2, with 8 bases identical to TRBD1. Looked up from germline, CDR1 is SNHLY and CDR2 is FYNNEI. V trimming: 8 bases; J trimming: 6 bases; junction bases outside the gene matches: 11. This CDR3 has 14 amino acids. This CDR3 is CASGRTGQGDGYTF. The CDR3 nucleotides are TGTGCCAGCGGGAGGACAGGGCAAGGGGATGGCTACACCTTC. The variable domain in full, with the rest retrieved from reference TRBV2 and TRBJ1-2, is EPEVTQTPSHQVTQMGQEVILRCVPISNHLYFYWYRQILGQKVEFLVSFYNNEISEKSEIFDDQFSVERPDGSNFTLKIRSTKLEDSAMYFCASGRTGQGDGYTFGSGTRLTVV.

V and J are TRBV10-3 and TRBJ2-5; 8 bases agree with TRBD2. The CDR3 consists of 15 residues. Germline values: CDR1 ENHRY, CDR2 SYGVKD. V lost 4 bases and J lost 4; bases outside the gene matches: 8. This chain's CDR3 is CAISAVRGGGETQYF. In nucleotides, the CDR3 is TGTGCCATCAGTGCGGTTCGGGGGGGCGGAGAGACCCAGTACTTC.

This clonotype was seen a few times. The CDR3 region is CASSTGLAGEFEQFF. The CDR3 DNA follows: TGTGCCAGCAGTACAGGACTAGCGGGAGAGTTTGAGCAGTTCTTC. The V gene is TRBV12-3 or TRBV12-4, the J gene TRBJ2-1; 13 bases line up with TRBD2. After removal of 5 bases from V and 9 bases from J, the junction contained 7 bases not matched to a gene. The CDR3 runs 15 residues.

The V call is TRBV4-1, the J call TRBJ2-7; 10 bases match TRBD2. The ends lost 4 bases at V and 4 bases at J; junction bases unmatched: 7. CDR1 is MGHRA and CDR2 is YSYEKL in the germline V gene. The CDR3 runs 15 residues. CDR3 nucleotide sequence: TGCGCCAGCAGCCCTCTAGGGACTAGCGATTACGAGCAGTACTTC. Translation: CASSPLGTSDYEQYF.

The V call is TRBV19, the J call TRBJ2-7; 9 nucleotides agree with TRBD2. Per the germline V gene, CDR1 is LNHDA and CDR2 is SQIVND (reference sequence). This CDR3 spans 16 amino acids. The ends lost 2 bases at V and 0 bases at J; junction bases unmatched: 5. CDR3 residues: CASSISLAGSSYEQYF. DNA for the CDR3: TGTGCCAGTAGTATATCGCTAGCGGGAAGCTCCTACGAGCAGTACTTC.

The V call is TRBV27, the J call TRBJ2-3, with 11 bases matching TRBD2. The CDR3 runs to 14 residues. Germline lookup yields CDR1 MNHEY and CDR2 SMNVEV (reference sequence). J was trimmed by 8 bases and V by 3 bases; bases with no gene match: 4. CDR3 in amino acids: CASSFGTSGRTQYF. CDR3 bases: TGTGCCAGCAGTTTTGGGACTAGCGGACGTACGCAGTATTTT.

Remarks on this clonotype: The germline gene is not matched at one end of the junction; a read error may be the cause. The chain links TRBV3-1 to TRBJ2-2; D not resolved. This CDR3 contains 16 residues. From germline, CDR1 is LGHDT and CDR2 YNNKEL (reference sequence). The CDR3 DNA follows: TGTGCCAGCAGCCAAGATGCACTCTTGAACACCGGGCAGCTGTTTTTT. Translating gives CASSQDALLNTGQLFF.

J is TRBJ2-1 and V is TRBV7-9; D is perhaps TRBD2 (5 bases). The germline V gene has CDR1 SEHNR and CDR2 FQNEAQ (reference sequence). Trimming shortened V by 8 bases and J by 5 bases, and 7 bases separated the two germline ends. The CDR3 length is 11 residues. This chain's CDR3 is CASRDNNEQFF. As DNA, the CDR3 is TGTGCCAGCCGGGATAACAATGAGCAGTTCTTC.

This clonotype was picked up many times. V gene TRBV21-1 combines with J gene TRBJ2-7. TRBV21-1 is a listed pseudogene. The CDR3 consists of 16 residues. CDR3 protein: CASSPPRSSSSYEQYF. The CDR3 bases are TGTGCCAGCAGCCCACCACGGTCTAGCAGCTCGTACGAGCAGTACTTC.

This clonotype was seen only a few times. This chain links TRBV4-3 with TRBJ2-7; D uncertain. Trimming took 1 base from V and 2 from J, leaving 6 bases between them. This CDR3 comprises 13 residues. Looked up from germline, CDR1 is LGHNA and CDR2 is YSLEER. The CDR3 protein is CASSQGTPYEQYF. The CDR3 DNA reads as TGCGCCAGCAGCCAAGGAACTCCCTACGAGCAGTACTTC.

Many counts were recorded for this clonotype. This chain connects TRBV29-1 to TRBJ2-7; D might be TRBD1 or TRBD2, each matching 7 bases. With 4 bases removed from V and 3 bases from J, the gap between germline ends came to 22 bases. Germline-derived CDR1 and CDR2 are SQVTM and ANQGSEA. CDR3 length equals 16 residues. This CDR3 reads CSVAGERDRTIYEQYF. The CDR3 DNA sequence: TGCAGCGTTGCCGGTGAGCGGGACAGAACTATCTACGAGCAGTACTTC.